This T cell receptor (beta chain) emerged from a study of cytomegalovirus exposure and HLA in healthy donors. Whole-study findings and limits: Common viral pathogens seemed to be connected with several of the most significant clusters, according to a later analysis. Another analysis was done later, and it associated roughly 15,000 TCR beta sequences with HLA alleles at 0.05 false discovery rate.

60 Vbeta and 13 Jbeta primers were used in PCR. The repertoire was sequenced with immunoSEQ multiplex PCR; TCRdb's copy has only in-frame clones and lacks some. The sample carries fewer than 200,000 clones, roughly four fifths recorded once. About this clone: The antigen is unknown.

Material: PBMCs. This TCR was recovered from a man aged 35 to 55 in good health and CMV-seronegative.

CDR3 protein: CASRVRDYPYEQYF. The CDR3 DNA follows: TGTGCCAGCCGCGTCCGGGACTACCCCTACGAGCAGTACTTC. The chain recombines TRBV6-1 with TRBJ2-7; 7 nucleotides agree with TRBD2. The CDR3 is 14 amino acids. V lost 8 bases to trimming and J lost 2 bases; unmatched junction nucleotides: 9. Germline V gene lookup returns CDR1 MNHNS and CDR2 SASEGT.